Presented here are 23 T cell receptor beta chains from one specimen sequenced in a study of CD8+ T cells in alopecia areata (dated by TCRdb to 2016 to 2018). This specimen's treatment or condition label, per the study, means: oral pan-JAK inhibitor, 5-10 mg twice daily. Libraries came from the immunoSEQ multiplex PCR assay. RNA was extracted from all samples and reverse transcribed into cDNA, which served as template for TCR sequencing. Here the immuneACCESS table is served through TCRdb, limited to in-frame sequences with V and J called. Missing clones are a known gap in these copies; in checked studies unresolved V genes cover under half, and the rest lacks a known reason. A total of roughly 220,000 clones appear in this sample, just over 65% of them only once. The top ten constitute approximately 1.2% of the sample. The sequencing used CD4+ T cells sorted from blood, collected at approximately week 45, from a patient treated with tofacitinib. The receptor source for this set is a human donor with alopecia areata.

The rearrangement uses TRBV2 and TRBJ2-7; 8 bases agree with TRBD1. From germline, CDR1 is SNHLY and CDR2 FYNNEI. The V gene end was trimmed by 9 bases and the J gene end by 6 bases; junction bases not matched to a gene: 10. The length of the CDR3 is 13 residues. The CDR3 DNA sequence: TGTGCCAGTAGCCGGGACAGGTTGGGCGAGCAGTACTTC. This translates into CASSRDRLGEQYF.

Comment on this clone: Other DNA sequences in this specimen translate into the identical CDR3. The chain recombines TRBV29-1 with TRBJ2-3; D possibly corresponds to TRBD2 (6 bases). V lost 3 bases and J 4 bases, leaving 8 bases between the germline ends. Per germline, CDR1 SQVTM and CDR2 ANQGSEA. This CDR3 spans 12 amino acids. The DNA of the CDR3 is TGCAGCGTTGACGGCGGGGCAGATACGCAGTATTTT. Its translation: CSVDGGADTQYF.

J is TRBJ2-1 and V is TRBV5-4; 13 bases align to TRBD2. The ends lost 4 bases at V and 2 bases at J; junction bases unmatched: 3. The CDR3 has 16 residues. Germline assignment: CDR1 SGHNT and CDR2 YYREEE (reference sequence). The CDR3 DNA is TGTGCCAGCAGCCCGGGACTAGCGGGGCCCTACAATGAGCAGTTCTTC. Translation: CASSPGLAGPYNEQFF.

The V gene is TRBV29-1, the J gene TRBJ1-2, with D possibly matching TRBD1 (6 bases). Germline V gene lookup returns CDR1 SQVTM and CDR2 ANQGSEA. V dropped 3 bases and J dropped 3 bases, with 8 bases sitting between them. The CDR3 runs 12 residues. CDR3 residues: CSVDNRDYGYTF. CDR3 nucleotide sequence: TGCAGCGTTGACAACAGGGACTATGGCTACACCTTC.

The gene calls are TRBV5-4 and TRBJ2-2; a weak D match, TRBD2 (5 bases). Germline values: CDR1 SGHNT, CDR2 YYREEE (reference sequence). Trimming left V 4 bases short and J 6 bases short, with 7 bases between. This CDR3 region has 12 residues. The CDR3 loop is CASSRGSGELFF. CDR3 nucleotides: TGTGCCAGCAGCCGAGGGTCCGGGGAGCTGTTTTTT.

This clone has only a few counts. This chain connects TRBV7-9 to TRBJ2-3; 8 bases map to TRBD2. The CDR3 runs to 15 residues. The V segment lost 5 bases and the J segment 0 bases; nucleotides outside the gene matches: 4. CDR1 is SEHNR, CDR2 FQNEAQ, per germline (reference sequence). The CDR3 protein is CASSPGLASTDTQYF. CDR3 in DNA: TGTGCCAGCAGCCCCGGACTAGCAAGCACAGATACGCAGTATTTT.

V and J are TRBV29-1 and TRBJ1-1, with TRBD1 identical over 7 bases. This CDR3 spans 15 amino acids. V lost 4 bases and J lost 4; bases outside the gene matches: 12. In germline, CDR1 is SQVTM, CDR2 ANQGSEA. This CDR3 is CSVGETGRGRTEAFF. In nucleotides, the CDR3 is TGCAGCGTTGGAGAGACAGGGAGGGGACGCACTGAAGCTTTCTTT.

This chain connects TRBV30 to TRBJ2-1; D could derive from TRBD1 or TRBD2 (5 bases each). Trimming pared 2 bases from V and 1 base from J, leaving 9 bases between. Germline CDR1 GTSNPN, CDR2 SVGIG (reference sequence). There are 14 residues in the CDR3. The CDR3 DNA follows: TGTGCCTGGAGTCAGGGAGATTCCTACAATGAGCAGTTCTTC. Its protein product is CAWSQGDSYNEQFF.

This clone came up many times. The V and J genes are TRBV11-2 and TRBJ2-3, with TRBD1 identical over 8 bases. The CDR3 consists of 14 residues. J gave up 8 bases and V 1 base, and 5 bases lay outside the gene matches. Per germline, CDR1 SGHAT and CDR2 FQNNGV. The CDR3, as DNA: TGTGCCAGCAGCTTAGGCCAGGGGGCGCGTACGCAGTATTTT. Protein product: CASSLGQGARTQYF.

The chain couples TRBV7-2 to TRBJ2-1; 10 bases align to TRBD1. The V segment lost 8 bases and the J segment 9 bases; nucleotides outside the gene matches: 4. Germline values: CDR1 SGHTA, CDR2 FQGNSA. This CDR3 region has 12 residues. DNA for the CDR3: TGTGCCAGCTCCCGGGACAGGGGTGAGCAGTTCTTC. It encodes CASSRDRGEQFF.

J is TRBJ1-3 and V is TRBV13; D is unclear. This CDR3 spans 12 amino acids. Trimming left V 5 bases short and J 2 bases short, with 4 bases between. The germline CDR1 and CDR2 sequences are PRHDT and FYEKMQ (reference sequence). CDR3 in DNA: TGTGCCAGCAGCCTTGCTGGAAACACCATATATTTT. This translates into CASSLAGNTIYF.

The chain combines TRBV10-3 with TRBJ2-5; D gene unclear. The CDR3 has 16 amino acids. V was trimmed by 2 bases and J by 5 bases, leaving 18 bases between them. CDR1 is ENHRY, CDR2 SYGVKD, per germline. CDR3 loop: CAISEPSFDGAETQYF. CDR3 nucleotide sequence: TGTGCCATCAGTGAGCCCTCTTTTGATGGAGCCGAGACCCAGTACTTC.

This clone occurred a few times. This chain links TRBV2 with TRBJ2-4; perhaps TRBD1 as D (5 bases). CDR1 is SNHLY and CDR2 is FYNNEI in the germline V gene. Deletions cut 8 bases from V and 0 bases from J, with 11 bases between. The CDR3 has 14 residues. The CDR3 reads CASAGSLAKNIQYF. The DNA of the CDR3 is TGTGCCAGCGCAGGGTCCTTAGCCAAAAACATTCAGTACTTC. The full variable domain, rest sourced from reference TRBV2 and TRBJ2-4, is EPEVTQTPSHQVTQMGQEVILRCVPISNHLYFYWYRQILGQKVEFLVSFYNNEISEKSEIFDDQFSVERPDGSNFTLKIRSTKLEDSAMYFCASAGSLAKNIQYFGAGTRLSVL.

This clone was detected a few times. This chain connects TRBV2 to TRBJ1-1; tentatively, D is TRBD1 (6 bases). V was pared by 8 bases and J by 4 bases, with 14 bases between. The germline V gene encodes CDR1 SNHLY and CDR2 FYNNEI. CDR3 size: 13 residues. Here the CDR3 reads CASQDSPLTEAFF. The CDR3 nucleotides are TGTGCCAGCCAGGACAGTCCTCTCACTGAAGCTTTCTTT. Combining the CDR3 with reference TRBV2 and TRBJ1-1 gives the whole variable domain EPEVTQTPSHQVTQMGQEVILRCVPISNHLYFYWYRQILGQKVEFLVSFYNNEISEKSEIFDDQFSVERPDGSNFTLKIRSTKLEDSAMYFCASQDSPLTEAFFGQGTRLTVV.

This clone has only a few counts. This CDR3 is also generated by other DNA sequences in the sample. V is TRBV29-1 and J is TRBJ2-3; D is unclear. This CDR3 spans 11 amino acids. Trimming removed 6 bases from V and 2 bases from J, with 6 bases in between. In germline, CDR1 is SQVTM, CDR2 ANQGSEA. In DNA, the CDR3 is TGCAGCGTGGGGTCCACAGATACGCAGTATTTT. Its protein product is CSVGSTDTQYF.

The rearrangement links TRBV7-2 to TRBJ2-7, with D possibly TRBD2 on 7 matching bases. There are 15 residues in the CDR3. The V and J ends lost 5 bases and 3 bases respectively, with 17 bases between them. Germline V gene lookup returns CDR1 SGHTA and CDR2 FQGNSA. CDR3 DNA sequence: TGTGCCAGCAGCCCAACTAAGGGGGGGTTCTACGAGCAGTACTTC. This encodes CASSPTKGGFYEQYF.

Here the CDR3 reads CASSPLGQGSAKNIQYF. The CDR3 nucleotides read TGTGCCAGCTCACCACTCGGACAGGGGTCAGCCAAAAACATTCAGTACTTC. This chain joins TRBV18 and TRBJ2-4; 9 bases map to TRBD1. The CDR3 length is 17 residues. Trimming at V came to 1 base and at J to 0 bases, leaving 4 bases not matched to a gene. Per germline, CDR1 KGHSH and CDR2 LQKENI.

The genes are TRBV19 and TRBJ2-7; D unresolved. Germline V lookup: CDR1 LNHDA, CDR2 SQIVND (reference sequence). This CDR3 contains 11 residues. Trimming left V 7 bases short and J 0 bases short, with 4 bases between. The DNA for the CDR3 is TGTGCCAGTATAAACTCCTACGAGCAGTACTTC. It codes for CASINSYEQYF.

This clone occurred once. The chain employs TRBV29-1 and TRBJ2-2; D possibly uses TRBD1 or TRBD2 (5 bases each). In germline, CDR1 is SQVTM, CDR2 ANQGSEA. This CDR3 region has 14 residues. V was trimmed by 7 bases and J by 0 bases, leaving 12 bases between them. As DNA, the CDR3 is TGCAGCGGAAGGGACGGAACGAACACCGGGGAGCTGTTTTTT. This encodes CSGRDGTNTGELFF.

The chain uses TRBV11-2 and TRBJ1-4, with 9 bases identical to TRBD1. The CDR3 contains 16 residues. J lost 4 bases, V lost 3 bases, and 6 bases had no gene match. Looked up from germline, CDR1 is SGHAT and CDR2 is FQNNGV. The CDR3 sequence: CASSLGTGGFNEKLFF. CDR3 DNA: TGTGCCAGCAGCTTGGGCACAGGGGGCTTTAATGAAAAACTGTTTTTT.

The chain links TRBV7-9 to TRBJ1-2; TRBD1 matches at 8 bases. CDR3 length: 14 amino acids. V gave up 5 bases and J gave up 12 bases; unmatched junction bases: 14. Germline CDR1 is SEHNR and CDR2 is FQNEAQ (reference sequence). CDR3 in amino acids: CASSPDRGLFSNTF. The CDR3 DNA sequence: TGTGCCAGCAGCCCCGACAGGGGCTTGTTTTCCAACACCTTC.

The chain carries TRBV14 and TRBJ2-5, with D unclear. The CDR3 length is 15 residues. CDR1 and CDR2 from the germline V gene are SGHDN and FVKESK. Trimming shortened V by 1 base and J by 1 base, and 10 bases separated the two germline ends. The CDR3 loop reads CASSQAEQIQETQYF. DNA of the CDR3: TGTGCCAGCAGCCAAGCGGAACAAATCCAAGAGACCCAGTACTTC.

The chain employs TRBV5-6 and TRBJ2-2; 10 nucleotides align to TRBD1. From germline, CDR1 is SGHDT and CDR2 YYEEEE. V was pared by 3 bases and J by 3 bases, with 5 bases of the junction left unmatched. This CDR3 is built from 16 residues. As DNA, the CDR3 is TGTGCCAGCAGCTCACCGGGACAGGGGTACACCGGGGAGCTGTTTTTT. Amino acids: CASSSPGQGYTGELFF.